This T cell receptor (beta chain) was obtained from a study of blood T cell repertoires in COVID-19 (dated by TCRdb to 2018 to 2021). The study in broad terms: Collaborator samples came from the United States, Italy and Spain and covered acute and convalescent phases of COVID-19. The samples were drawn from the first 160 participants of the ongoing ImmuneRACE study and from more than 1,000 subjects provided by 6 global collaborators. Nearly every sample came with metadata listing a de-identified subject ID, COVID-19 status, age in years and sex. The dataset comprised deeply sampled blood TCRbeta repertoires from subjects exposed to, actively infected with, or recovered from COVID-19. HLA class I and class II types, where available, came from metadata supplied by the sample provider rather than from assay-based typing. The material from the prospective study consisted of cDNA or gDNA derived from T cells, B-cell-depleted T cells, or PBMCs. A freely available public database, intended as a resource for researchers studying the immune response to SARS-CoV-2, is where the repertoires were released.

The collaborating institutions used their own protocols to collect whole blood in K2EDTA tubes. For TCRbeta analysis, collaborators shipped samples in one of three forms: frozen whole blood, isolated PBMCs, or DNA extracted from either of those sample types. TCRbeta CDR3 regions were amplified from genomic DNA using the immunoSEQ Assay, a bias-controlled multiplex PCR. The study's own analysis went as follows. Nucleated cell counts per sample were estimated from amplification of reference gene primers within the assay. Sequence reads were collapsed and filtered to measure the absolute abundance of every unique TCRbeta CDR3 rearrangement. For each sample, productive Simpson clonality was calculated as the square root of Simpson's diversity index over productive rearrangements. Imported from immuneACCESS, the table was reduced by TCRdb to in-frame sequences with V and J called. These copies leave out some clones; in studies compared against another copy, an unresolved V gene accounts for under half, and the cause of the remainder is not known. V and J calls and clone size come straight from that table; D and trimming were deduced from the DNA. Counted in this sample were about 320,000 clones; 70% to 90% of them appeared once. Together, the top ten hold approximately 7.5% of the sample.

This clone has a single count. The clone's antigen remains unknown. No base qualities exist here, and no much larger clone lies one base off it. As encoded in the germline V gene, CDR1 is SGHDT while CDR2 is YYEEEE. Counted from cysteine to phenylalanine, this CDR3 has 15 amino acids. CDR3 DNA is the only sequence kept; it has 45 bases, read in frame from the first base. V and J are trimmed by 0 bases and 6 bases, and the gene matches miss 4 bases of the junction. Summary of the overall study and its limitations: How much clinical and demographic metadata was included differed by source and by participant, and the metadata was provided uncurated.

This chain is built from TRBV5-6 and TRBJ2-4; the central 9 bases match TRBD1. Input material: peripheral blood. This receptor was taken from a human donor in a cohort sampled during active COVID-19. The nucleotide sequence reads TGTGCCAGCAGCTTGGGGGACAGGGCCCGAAACATTCAGTACTTC. This sequence encodes CASSLGDRARNIQYF.